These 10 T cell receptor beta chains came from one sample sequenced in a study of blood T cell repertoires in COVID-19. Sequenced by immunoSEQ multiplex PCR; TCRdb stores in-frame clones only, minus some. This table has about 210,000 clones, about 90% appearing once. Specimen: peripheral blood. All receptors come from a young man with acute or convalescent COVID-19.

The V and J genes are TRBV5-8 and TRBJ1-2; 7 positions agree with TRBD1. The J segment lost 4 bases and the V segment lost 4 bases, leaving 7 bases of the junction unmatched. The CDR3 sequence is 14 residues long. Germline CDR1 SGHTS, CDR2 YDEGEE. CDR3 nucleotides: TGTGCCAGCAGCACCGGGACAGTTTTCTATGGCTACACCTTC. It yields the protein CASSTGTVFYGYTF.

The CDR3 here is CASSSFGTSGRREQYF. The DNA of the CDR3 is TGTGCCAGCAGTTCATTCGGTACTAGCGGGAGAAGAGAGCAGTACTTC. The chain links TRBV6-5 to TRBJ2-7; 11 bases agree with TRBD2. CDR3 length: 16 residues. Germline CDR1 is MNHEY and CDR2 is SVGAGI. V was clipped by 4 bases and J by 7 bases; unmatched bases: 12.

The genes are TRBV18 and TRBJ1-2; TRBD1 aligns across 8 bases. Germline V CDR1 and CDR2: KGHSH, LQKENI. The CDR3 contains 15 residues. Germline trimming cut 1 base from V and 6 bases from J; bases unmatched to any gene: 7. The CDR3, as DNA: TGTGCCAGCTCACCACAGTCCGGGACAGGCAATGGCTACACCTTC. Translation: CASSPQSGTGNGYTF.

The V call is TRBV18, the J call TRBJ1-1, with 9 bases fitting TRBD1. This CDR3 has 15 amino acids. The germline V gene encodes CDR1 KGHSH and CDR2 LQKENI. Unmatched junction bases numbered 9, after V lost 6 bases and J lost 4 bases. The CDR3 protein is CASSSTGGSRTEAFF. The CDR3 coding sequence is TGTGCCAGCTCGTCGACAGGGGGAAGTCGCACTGAAGCTTTCTTT.

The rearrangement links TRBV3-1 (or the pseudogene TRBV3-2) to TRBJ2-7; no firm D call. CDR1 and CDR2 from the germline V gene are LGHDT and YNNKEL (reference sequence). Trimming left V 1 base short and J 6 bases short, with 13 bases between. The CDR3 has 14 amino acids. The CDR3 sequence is CASSQVAFEREQYF. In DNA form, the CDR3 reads TGTGCCAGCAGCCAAGTTGCGTTCGAGCGCGAGCAGTACTTC.

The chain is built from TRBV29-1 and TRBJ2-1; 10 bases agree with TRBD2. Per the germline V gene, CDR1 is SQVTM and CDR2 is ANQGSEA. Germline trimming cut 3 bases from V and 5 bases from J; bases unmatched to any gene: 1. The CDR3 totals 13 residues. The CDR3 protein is CSVDSGGHNEQFF. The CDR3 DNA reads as TGCAGCGTTGATAGCGGGGGGCACAATGAGCAGTTCTTC.

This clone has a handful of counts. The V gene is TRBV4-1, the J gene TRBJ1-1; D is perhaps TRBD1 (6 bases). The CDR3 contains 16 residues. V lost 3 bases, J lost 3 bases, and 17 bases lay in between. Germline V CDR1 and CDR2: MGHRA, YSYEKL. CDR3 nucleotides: TGCGCCAGCAGCCAGCCGGTTCCTAAGGGGGACACTGAAGCTTTCTTT. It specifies CASSQPVPKGDTEAFF.

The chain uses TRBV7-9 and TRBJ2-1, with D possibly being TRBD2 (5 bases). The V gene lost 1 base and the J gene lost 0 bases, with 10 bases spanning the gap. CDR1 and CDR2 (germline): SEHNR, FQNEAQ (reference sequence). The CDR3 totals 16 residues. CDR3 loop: CASSLEPSSSYNEQFF. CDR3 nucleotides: TGTGCCAGCAGCTTAGAACCTAGCAGCTCCTACAATGAGCAGTTCTTC.

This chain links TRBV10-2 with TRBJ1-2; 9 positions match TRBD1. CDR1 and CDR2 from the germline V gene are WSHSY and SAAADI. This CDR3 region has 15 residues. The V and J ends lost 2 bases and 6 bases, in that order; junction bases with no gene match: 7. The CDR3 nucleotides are TGCGCCAGCAGTGAGGCGGCTGACAGGGGGAATGGCTACACCTTC. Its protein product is CASSEAADRGNGYTF.

The CDR3 DNA is TGCGCCAGCAGCCAACGGACAGGGCTCACCGGGGAGCTGTTTTTT. As protein: CASSQRTGLTGELFF. This rearrangement joins TRBV4-1 to TRBJ2-2, with TRBD1 matching 8 bases. This CDR3 contains 15 residues. V trimming: 2 bases; J trimming: 4 bases; junction bases outside the gene matches: 3. Germline CDR1 reads MGHRA; CDR2 reads YSYEKL.